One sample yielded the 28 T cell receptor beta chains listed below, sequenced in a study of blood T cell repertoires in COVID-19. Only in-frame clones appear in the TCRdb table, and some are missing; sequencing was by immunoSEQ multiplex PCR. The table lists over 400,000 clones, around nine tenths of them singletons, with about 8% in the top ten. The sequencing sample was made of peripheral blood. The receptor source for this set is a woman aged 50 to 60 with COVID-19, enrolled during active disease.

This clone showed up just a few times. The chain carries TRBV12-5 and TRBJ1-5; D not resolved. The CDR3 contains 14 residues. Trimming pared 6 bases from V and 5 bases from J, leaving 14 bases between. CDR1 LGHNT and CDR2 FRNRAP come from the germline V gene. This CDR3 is CASGQFIGDQPQHF. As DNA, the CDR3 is TGTGCTAGTGGCCAATTCATCGGAGATCAGCCCCAGCATTTT.

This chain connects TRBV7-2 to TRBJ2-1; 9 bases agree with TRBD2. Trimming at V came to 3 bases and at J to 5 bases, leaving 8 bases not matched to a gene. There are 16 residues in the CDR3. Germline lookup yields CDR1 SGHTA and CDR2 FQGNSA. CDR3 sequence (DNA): TGTGCCAGCAGCTTGGGAGGACTAGCGACAAACAATGAGCAGTTCTTC. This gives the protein CASSLGGLATNNEQFF.

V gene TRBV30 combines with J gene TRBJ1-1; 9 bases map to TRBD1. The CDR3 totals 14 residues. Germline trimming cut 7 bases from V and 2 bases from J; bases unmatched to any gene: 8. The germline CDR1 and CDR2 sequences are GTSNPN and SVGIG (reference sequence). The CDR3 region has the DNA TGTGCCTCCAAACAGGGGGCCTCTAACACTGAAGCTTTCTTT. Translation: CASKQGASNTEAFF.

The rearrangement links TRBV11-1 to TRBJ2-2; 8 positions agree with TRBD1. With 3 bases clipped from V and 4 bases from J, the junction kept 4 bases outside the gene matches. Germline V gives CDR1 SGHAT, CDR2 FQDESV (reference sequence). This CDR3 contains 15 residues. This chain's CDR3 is CASSFGQGGTGELFF. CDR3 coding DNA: TGTGCCAGCAGCTTCGGACAGGGTGGCACCGGGGAGCTGTTTTTT.

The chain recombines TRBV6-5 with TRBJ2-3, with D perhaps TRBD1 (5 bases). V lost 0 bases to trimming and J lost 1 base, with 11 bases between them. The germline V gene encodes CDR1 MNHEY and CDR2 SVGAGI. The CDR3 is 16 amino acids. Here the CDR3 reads CASSYSADRGTDTQYF. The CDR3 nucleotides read TGTGCCAGCAGTTACTCTGCAGACAGAGGCACAGATACGCAGTATTTT.

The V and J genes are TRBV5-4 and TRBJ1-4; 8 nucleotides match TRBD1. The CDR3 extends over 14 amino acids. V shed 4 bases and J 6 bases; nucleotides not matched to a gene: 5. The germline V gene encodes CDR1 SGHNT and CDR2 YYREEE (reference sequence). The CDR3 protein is CASSRDRKDEKLFF. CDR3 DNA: TGTGCCAGCAGCCGGGACAGGAAAGATGAAAAACTGTTTTTT. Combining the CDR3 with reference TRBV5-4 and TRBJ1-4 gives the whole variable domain ETGVTQSPTHLIKTRGQQVTLRCSSQSGHNTVSWYQQALGQGPQFIFQYYREEENGRGNFPPRFSGLQFPNYSSELNVNALELDDSALYLCASSRDRKDEKLFFGSGTQLSVL.

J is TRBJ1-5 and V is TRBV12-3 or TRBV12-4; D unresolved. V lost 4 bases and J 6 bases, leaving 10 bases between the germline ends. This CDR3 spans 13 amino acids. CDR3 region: CASSSRPSQPQHF. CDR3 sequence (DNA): TGTGCCAGCAGTTCTCGCCCGAGTCAGCCCCAGCATTTT.

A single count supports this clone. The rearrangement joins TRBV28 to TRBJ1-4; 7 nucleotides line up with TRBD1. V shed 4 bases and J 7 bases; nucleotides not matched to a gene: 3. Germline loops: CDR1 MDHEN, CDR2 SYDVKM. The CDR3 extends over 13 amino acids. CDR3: CASSSGDSEKLFF. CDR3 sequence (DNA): TGTGCCAGCAGTTCGGGGGACAGTGAAAAACTGTTTTTT.

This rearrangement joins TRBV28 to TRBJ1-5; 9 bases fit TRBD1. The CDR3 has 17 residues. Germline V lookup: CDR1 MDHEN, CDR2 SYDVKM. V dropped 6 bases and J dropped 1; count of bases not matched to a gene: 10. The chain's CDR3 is CASRGGTGTFSNQPQHF. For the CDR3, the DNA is TGTGCCAGCAGGGGGGGGACAGGGACTTTCAGCAATCAGCCCCAGCATTTT.

The DNA of the CDR3 is TGTGCCAGCAGCTACGGGACAGCCCACACCGGGGAGCTGTTTTTT. Protein product: CASSYGTAHTGELFF. The V call is TRBV5-8, the J call TRBJ2-2; 7 nucleotides match TRBD1. Germline-derived CDR1 and CDR2 are SGHTS and YDEGEE. The CDR3 loop spans 15 amino acids. The ends lost 3 bases at V and 3 bases at J; junction bases unmatched: 5.

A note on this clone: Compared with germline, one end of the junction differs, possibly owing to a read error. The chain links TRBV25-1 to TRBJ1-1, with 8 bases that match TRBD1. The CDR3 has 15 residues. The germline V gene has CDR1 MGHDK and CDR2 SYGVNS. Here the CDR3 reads CASCDRGEMNTEAFF. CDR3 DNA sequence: TGTGCCAGCTGTGACAGGGGCGAGATGAACACTGAAGCTTTCTTT.

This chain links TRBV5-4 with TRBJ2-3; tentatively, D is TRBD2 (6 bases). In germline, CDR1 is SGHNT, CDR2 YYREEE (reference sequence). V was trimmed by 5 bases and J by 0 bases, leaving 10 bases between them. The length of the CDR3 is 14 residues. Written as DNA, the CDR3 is TGTGCCAGCAGAGGAGGGGTCAGCACAGATACGCAGTATTTT. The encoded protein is CASRGGVSTDTQYF.

This chain's CDR3 is CASSHEQGADTEAFF. The CDR3 coding sequence is TGTGCCAGCAGCCACGAACAGGGGGCGGACACTGAAGCTTTCTTT. The J gene is TRBJ1-1, the V gene TRBV4-2, with 9 positions matching TRBD1. The J segment lost 3 bases and the V segment lost 3 bases, leaving 5 bases of the junction unmatched. This CDR3 has 15 residues. Germline CDR1 is LGHNA and CDR2 is YNFKEQ.

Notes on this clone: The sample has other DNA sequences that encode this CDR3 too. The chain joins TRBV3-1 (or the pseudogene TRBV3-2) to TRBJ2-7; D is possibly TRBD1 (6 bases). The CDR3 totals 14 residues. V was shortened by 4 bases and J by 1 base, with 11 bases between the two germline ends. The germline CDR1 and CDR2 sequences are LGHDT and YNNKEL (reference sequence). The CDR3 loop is CASSRRTDSYEQYF. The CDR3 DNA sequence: TGTGCCAGCAGCCGGCGGACAGATTCCTACGAGCAGTACTTC.

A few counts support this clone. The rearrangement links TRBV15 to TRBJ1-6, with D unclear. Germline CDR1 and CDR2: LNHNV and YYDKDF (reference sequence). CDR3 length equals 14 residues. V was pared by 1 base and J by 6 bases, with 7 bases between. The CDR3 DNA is TGTGCCACCAGCAGAGCGGGGTTTAATTCACCCCTCCACTTT. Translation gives CATSRAGFNSPLHF.

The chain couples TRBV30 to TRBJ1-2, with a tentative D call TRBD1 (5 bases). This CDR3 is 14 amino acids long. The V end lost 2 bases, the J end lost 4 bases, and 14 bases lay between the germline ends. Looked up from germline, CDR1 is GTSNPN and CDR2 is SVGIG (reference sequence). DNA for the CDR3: TGTGCCTGGAGTCCTGGATGGGGCTCCTATGGCTACACCTTC. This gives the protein CAWSPGWGSYGYTF.

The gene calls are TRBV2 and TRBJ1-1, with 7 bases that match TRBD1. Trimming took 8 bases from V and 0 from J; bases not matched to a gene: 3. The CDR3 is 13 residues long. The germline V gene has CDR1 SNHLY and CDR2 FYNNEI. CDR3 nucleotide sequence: TGTGCCAGCCTGGACAGGCTGAACACTGAAGCTTTCTTT. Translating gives CASLDRLNTEAFF.

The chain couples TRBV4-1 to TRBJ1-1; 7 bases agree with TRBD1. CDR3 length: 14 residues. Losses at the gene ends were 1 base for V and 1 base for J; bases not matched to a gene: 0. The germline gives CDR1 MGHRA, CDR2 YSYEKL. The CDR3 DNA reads TGCGCCAGCAGCCAAGGACAGGGGAACACTGAAGCTTTCTTT. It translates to CASSQGQGNTEAFF.

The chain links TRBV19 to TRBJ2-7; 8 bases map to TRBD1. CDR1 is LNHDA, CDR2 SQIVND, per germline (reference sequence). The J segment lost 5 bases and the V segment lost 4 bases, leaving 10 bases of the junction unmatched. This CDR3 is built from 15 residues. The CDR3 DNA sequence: TGTGCCAGTAGTAACGGACAGGGTCTCAAGGACGAGCAGTACTTC. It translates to CASSNGQGLKDEQYF.

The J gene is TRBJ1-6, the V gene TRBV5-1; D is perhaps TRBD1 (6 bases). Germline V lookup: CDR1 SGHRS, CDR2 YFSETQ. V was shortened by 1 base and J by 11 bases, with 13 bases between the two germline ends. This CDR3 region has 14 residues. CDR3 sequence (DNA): TGCGCCAGCAGCTTGACGGACAGTGGAACACCCCTCCACTTT. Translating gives CASSLTDSGTPLHF. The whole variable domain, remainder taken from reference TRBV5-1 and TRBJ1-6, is KAGVTQTPRYLIKTRGQQVTLSCSPISGHRSVSWYQQTPGQGLQFLFEYFSETQRNKGNFPGRFSGRQFSNSRSEMNVSTLELGDSALYLCASSLTDSGTPLHFGNGTRLTVT.

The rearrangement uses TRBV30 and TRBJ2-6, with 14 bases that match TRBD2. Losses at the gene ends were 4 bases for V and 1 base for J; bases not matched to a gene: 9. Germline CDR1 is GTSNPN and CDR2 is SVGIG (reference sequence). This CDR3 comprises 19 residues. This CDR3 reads CAWTGLAGGPTSGANVLTF. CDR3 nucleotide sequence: TGTGCCTGGACCGGACTAGCGGGGGGCCCAACATCTGGGGCCAACGTCCTGACTTTC.

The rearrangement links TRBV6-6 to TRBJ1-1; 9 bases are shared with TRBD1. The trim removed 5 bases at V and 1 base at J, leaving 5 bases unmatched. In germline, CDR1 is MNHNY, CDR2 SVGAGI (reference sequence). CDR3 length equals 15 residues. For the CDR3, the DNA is TGTGCCAGCAGTCCGCCGGGACAGGGGAACACTGAAGCTTTCTTT. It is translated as CASSPPGQGNTEAFF.

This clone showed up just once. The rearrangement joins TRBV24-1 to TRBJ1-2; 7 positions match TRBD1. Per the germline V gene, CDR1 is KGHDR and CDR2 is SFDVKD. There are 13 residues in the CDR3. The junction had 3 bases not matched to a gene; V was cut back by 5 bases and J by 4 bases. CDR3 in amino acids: CATSVQGGYGYTF. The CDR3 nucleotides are TGTGCCACCAGTGTTCAGGGGGGCTATGGCTACACCTTC.

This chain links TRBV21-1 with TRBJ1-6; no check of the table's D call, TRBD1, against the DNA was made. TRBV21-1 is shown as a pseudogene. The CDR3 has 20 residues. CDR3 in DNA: TGTGCCAGCAGCAAAACCTTAAACAGGGCCGACACCGGCAATAATTCACCCCTCCACTTT. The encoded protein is CASSKTLNRADTGNNSPLHF.

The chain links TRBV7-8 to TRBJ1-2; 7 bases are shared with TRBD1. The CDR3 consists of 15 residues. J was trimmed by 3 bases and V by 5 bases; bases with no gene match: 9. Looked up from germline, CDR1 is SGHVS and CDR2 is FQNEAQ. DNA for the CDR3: TGTGCCAGCAGCACCTGGACAGGAGTGGACTATGGCTACACCTTC. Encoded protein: CASSTWTGVDYGYTF.

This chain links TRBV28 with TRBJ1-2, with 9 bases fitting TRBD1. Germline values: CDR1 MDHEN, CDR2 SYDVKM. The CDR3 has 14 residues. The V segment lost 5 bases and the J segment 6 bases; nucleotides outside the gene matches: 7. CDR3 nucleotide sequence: TGTGCCAGCAGTCCTGGGACAGGGATTAATGGCTACACCTTC. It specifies CASSPGTGINGYTF.

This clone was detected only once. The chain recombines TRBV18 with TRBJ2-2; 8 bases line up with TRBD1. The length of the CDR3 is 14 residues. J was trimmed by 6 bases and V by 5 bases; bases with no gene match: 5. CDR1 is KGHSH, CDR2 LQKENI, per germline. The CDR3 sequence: CASSVGQAAGELFF. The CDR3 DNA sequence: TGTGCCAGCTCAGTGGGACAGGCAGCCGGGGAGCTGTTTTTT.

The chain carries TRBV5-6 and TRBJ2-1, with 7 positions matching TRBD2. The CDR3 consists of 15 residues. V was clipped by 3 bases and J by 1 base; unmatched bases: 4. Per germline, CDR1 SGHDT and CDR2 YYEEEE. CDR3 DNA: TGTGCCAGCAGCTCGGAACTAGCGTCCTACAATGAGCAGTTCTTC. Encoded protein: CASSSELASYNEQFF.